These 29 T cell receptor beta chains originate from one sample sequenced in a study of T cell responses to AZD1222 COVID-19 vaccine. The assay was immunoSEQ multiplex PCR, and TCRdb's table has in-frame clones only and misses some. There are 150,000 or so clones in the sample; 80% to 90% occur only once, and 5.1% lies in the top ten. The input for sequencing was peripheral blood, taken on day 0 of AZD1222 vaccination. The source is an adult in good health.

The rearrangement joins TRBV28 to TRBJ2-2, with D hard to call. The germline V gene encodes CDR1 MDHEN and CDR2 SYDVKM. V lost 2 bases to trimming and J lost 6 bases, with 4 bases between them. This CDR3 is 12 amino acids long. Written as DNA, the CDR3 is TGTGCCAGCAGTTTAAGTTCCGGGGAGCTGTTTTTT. Its protein product is CASSLSSGELFF. Supplemented by reference TRBV28 and TRBJ2-2, the full variable domain reads DVKVTQSSRYLVKRTGEKVFLECVQDMDHENMFWYRQDPGLGLRLIYFSYDVKMKEKGDIPEGYSVSREKKERFSLILESASTNQTSMYLCASSLSSGELFFGEGSRLTVL.

The chain is built from TRBV5-5 and TRBJ1-2; D may be TRBD1 (5 bases). The V gene lost 0 bases and the J gene lost 3 bases, with 15 bases spanning the gap. This CDR3 spans 16 amino acids. Germline V gene sequence: CDR1 SGHKS, CDR2 YYEKEE (reference sequence). The CDR3 DNA follows: TGTGCCAGCAGCTTGGGGGGGACGTGGCGCGACTATGGCTACACCTTC. Translated: CASSLGGTWRDYGYTF.

The J gene is TRBJ1-1, the V gene TRBV5-8, with TRBD1 identical over 8 bases. V lost 1 base and J lost 12; bases outside the gene matches: 11. Germline V gene sequence: CDR1 SGHTS, CDR2 YDEGEE. The CDR3 spans 14 residues. This chain's CDR3 is CASSLPRLGQGTFF. CDR3 bases: TGTGCCAGCAGCTTGCCCCGCCTCGGACAGGGAACTTTCTTT.

The rearrangement joins TRBV11-2 to TRBJ2-3; D remains ambiguous. The germline V gene encodes CDR1 SGHAT and CDR2 FQNNGV. Deletions cut 6 bases from V and 5 bases from J, with 15 bases between. The CDR3 extends over 14 amino acids. Here the CDR3 reads CASRDPSTLDTQYF. CDR3 coding DNA: TGTGCCAGCAGGGACCCCTCCACATTAGATACGCAGTATTTT.

In its sample, this clone was seen once. The V and J genes are TRBV5-5 and TRBJ1-1; 9 bases match TRBD1. CDR1 SGHKS and CDR2 YYEKEE come from the germline V gene (reference sequence). V lost 4 bases to trimming and J lost 1 base; unmatched junction nucleotides: 8. The CDR3 covers 16 residues. CDR3 protein: CASSHRGPNSNTEAFF. In DNA form, the CDR3 reads TGTGCCAGCAGCCACAGGGGGCCAAACTCGAACACTGAAGCTTTCTTT.

The chain employs TRBV6-4 and TRBJ2-2, with 9 bases that match TRBD1. V lost 4 bases to trimming and J lost 0 bases; unmatched junction nucleotides: 0. This CDR3 contains 15 residues. The germline V gene has CDR1 MRHNA and CDR2 SNTAGT. This chain's CDR3 is CASSGTGANTGELFF. DNA of the CDR3: TGTGCCAGCAGTGGGACAGGGGCGAACACCGGGGAGCTGTTTTTT.

This sequence joins TRBV2 and TRBJ2-7; D not certain. The CDR3 has 11 amino acids. Germline V gene lookup returns CDR1 SNHLY and CDR2 FYNNEI. The V gene lost 6 bases and the J gene lost 5 bases, with 8 bases spanning the gap. In nucleotides, the CDR3 is TGTGCCAGCAGCCCCGCAAACGAGCAGTACTTC. Protein product: CASSPANEQYF. The complete variable domain, with remaining parts taken from reference TRBV2 and TRBJ2-7, reads EPEVTQTPSHQVTQMGQEVILRCVPISNHLYFYWYRQILGQKVEFLVSFYNNEISEKSEIFDDQFSVERPDGSNFTLKIRSTKLEDSAMYFCASSPANEQYFGPGTRLTVT.

This clone was recorded a few times. V and J are TRBV21-1 and TRBJ2-1; TRBD1, as called in the table, went unchecked against the DNA. TRBV21-1 counts as a pseudogene. There are 16 residues in the CDR3. DNA for the CDR3: TGTGCCCGAACTCGGGGACAGGGGGCTTTGGGCAATGAGCAGTTCTTC. The encoded protein is CARTRGQGALGNEQFF.

The chain has TRBV4-1 and TRBJ1-5; D remains unclear. Trimming took off 0 bases at V and 9 bases at J, with 9 bases between the two ends. This CDR3 spans 13 amino acids. CDR1 MGHRA and CDR2 YSYEKL come from the germline V gene. The CDR3, as DNA: TGCGCCAGCAGCCAAGATGAAGCAGGGCCCCAGCATTTT. This translates into CASSQDEAGPQHF.

The V call is TRBV18, the J call TRBJ2-3; D assignment may be TRBD1 or TRBD2 (5 bases each). V lost 4 bases, J lost 0 bases, and 20 bases lay in between. This CDR3 is 18 amino acids long. Germline V gene data show CDR1 as KGHSH and CDR2 as LQKENI. The CDR3 sequence: CASSRLQGRPKSTDTQYF. The CDR3 DNA follows: TGTGCCAGCTCACGGCTCCAGGGACGACCGAAGAGCACAGATACGCAGTATTTT.

The chain employs TRBV7-9 and TRBJ2-2; D not resolved. V lost 5 bases to trimming and J lost 3 bases, with 7 bases between them. This CDR3 comprises 13 residues. Germline V gene data show CDR1 as SEHNR and CDR2 as FQNEAQ (reference sequence). CDR3 coding DNA: TGTGCCAGCAGCCCCCGAGACACCGGGGAGCTGTTTTTT. Protein product: CASSPRDTGELFF. The whole variable domain, filled in from reference TRBV7-9 and TRBJ2-2, reads DTGVSQNPRHKITKRGQNVTFRCDPISEHNRLYWYRQTLGQGPEFLTYFQNEAQLEKSRLLSDRFSAERPKGSFSTLEIQRTEQGDSAMYLCASSPRDTGELFFGEGSRLTVL.

This rearrangement joins TRBV5-5 to TRBJ1-2, with TRBD1 as a possible D gene (5 bases). This CDR3 is built from 16 residues. CDR1 SGHKS and CDR2 YYEKEE come from the germline V gene (reference sequence). V was shortened by 3 bases and J by 0 bases, with 15 bases between the two germline ends. CDR3 DNA sequence: TGTGCCAGCAGCTATACGACAGAAACAACTAACTATGGCTACACCTTC. Its protein product is CASSYTTETTNYGYTF.

V gene TRBV5-6 combines with J gene TRBJ2-5; unclear D gene. Germline V gives CDR1 SGHDT, CDR2 YYEEEE. This CDR3 has 15 amino acids. Trimming shortened V by 0 bases and J by 2 bases, and 11 bases separated the two germline ends. CDR3 in DNA: TGTGCCAGCAGCTTGGTGTCAGTGTTTCAAGAGACCCAGTACTTC. The encoded protein is CASSLVSVFQETQYF.

This chain links TRBV19 with TRBJ1-5; no clear D. Trimming took off 2 bases at V and 6 bases at J, with 14 bases between the two ends. The length of the CDR3 is 15 residues. The germline gives CDR1 LNHDA, CDR2 SQIVND (reference sequence). The chain's CDR3 is CASSIMTRGGQPQHF. The CDR3, as DNA: TGTGCCAGTAGTATAATGACCCGGGGTGGTCAGCCCCAGCATTTT.

This chain uses TRBV11-2 with TRBJ2-1; possibly TRBD2 for D (5 bases). The CDR3 covers 16 residues. Germline CDR1 reads SGHAT; CDR2 reads FQNNGV. Trimming stripped 3 bases from V and 11 bases from J, with 23 bases between. The CDR3 sequence: CASSFELRLAPLQQFF. CDR3 in DNA: TGTGCCAGCAGCTTTGAACTTCGGCTAGCACCCCTCCAGCAGTTCTTC.

The gene calls are TRBV7-2 and TRBJ1-1, with TRBD1 as a possible D gene (5 bases). CDR1 SGHTA and CDR2 FQGNSA come from the germline V gene. Trimming pared 7 bases from V and 4 bases from J, leaving 13 bases between. The CDR3 covers 13 residues. CDR3 in amino acids: CASNSRVRTEAFF. CDR3 DNA: TGTGCCAGCAACTCCAGGGTTCGCACTGAAGCTTTCTTT.

The CDR3 nucleotides are TGTGCCAGCGCGGGACATCGATCCAAAAACATTCAGTACTTC. The encoded protein is CASAGHRSKNIQYF. V and J are TRBV28 and TRBJ2-4; D tentatively fits TRBD1 or TRBD2 (6 bases each). This CDR3 is built from 14 residues. From germline, CDR1 is MDHEN and CDR2 SYDVKM. With 8 bases removed from V and 2 bases from J, the gap between germline ends came to 13 bases.

The chain has TRBV4-1 and TRBJ1-6; 7 bases agree with TRBD1. This CDR3 contains 16 residues. V lost 3 bases to trimming and J lost 7 bases; unmatched junction nucleotides: 9. The germline CDR1 and CDR2 sequences are MGHRA and YSYEKL. The CDR3 DNA is TGCGCCAGCAGCCATCACGGGGACAGCCCGAATTCACCCCTCCACTTT. Residues: CASSHHGDSPNSPLHF.

The J gene is TRBJ1-5, the V gene TRBV18; no firm D call. Per germline, CDR1 KGHSH and CDR2 LQKENI. Between the trimmed V and J ends, which lost 1 base and 3 bases, there was a span of 10 bases. There are 15 residues in the CDR3. In DNA form, the CDR3 reads TGTGCCAGCTCACCACGGGCAGGAGCCAATCAGCCCCAGCATTTT. The encoded protein is CASSPRAGANQPQHF.

This chain joins TRBV14 and TRBJ1-1, with D perhaps TRBD1 (5 bases). V shed 1 base and J shed 4 bases, with 13 bases lying between them. Germline CDR1 and CDR2: SGHDN and FVKESK. This CDR3 comprises 15 residues. CDR3 in amino acids: CASSQVLGVGTEAFF. The CDR3 DNA is TGTGCCAGCAGCCAAGTTTTAGGGGTGGGCACTGAAGCTTTCTTT.

CDR3 in amino acids: CASSLGGRMGYEQYF. In DNA, the CDR3 is TGTGCCAGCAGCTTAGGCGGGCGGATGGGCTACGAGCAGTACTTC. The chain employs TRBV11-2 and TRBJ2-7; D may be TRBD2 (5 bases). Between the trimmed V and J ends, which lost 1 base and 3 bases, there was a span of 13 bases. Germline V gene data show CDR1 as SGHAT and CDR2 as FQNNGV. The CDR3 is made up of 15 amino acids.

The chain has TRBV19 and TRBJ1-1; D remains unclear. There are 13 residues in the CDR3. V gave up 1 base and J gave up 6 bases, with 9 bases separating them. Germline values: CDR1 LNHDA, CDR2 SQIVND (reference sequence). Here the CDR3 DNA reads TGTGCCAGTAGTATAGTTAACGGGGCTGAAGCTTTCTTT. Translation: CASSIVNGAEAFF.

The chain carries TRBV7-8 and TRBJ1-2; 7 bases agree with TRBD1. The CDR3 is made up of 13 amino acids. V was clipped by 5 bases and J by 5 bases; unmatched bases: 5. Germline loops: CDR1 SGHVS, CDR2 FQNEAQ. CDR3 coding DNA: TGTGCCAGCAGCCAGAGACAGGGTTATGGCTACACCTTC. As protein: CASSQRQGYGYTF.

The rearrangement uses TRBV24-1 and TRBJ2-2, with D tentatively TRBD2 (6 bases). Deletions cut 4 bases from V and 3 bases from J, with 14 bases between. The CDR3 runs to 16 residues. Germline V gene sequence: CDR1 KGHDR, CDR2 SFDVKD. The CDR3 is CATSDASESYTGELFF. As DNA, the CDR3 is TGTGCCACCAGTGACGCTAGCGAGTCGTACACCGGGGAGCTGTTTTTT.

The chain carries TRBV2 and TRBJ1-1, with 8 bases lining up with TRBD1. CDR3 length: 17 residues. The V segment lost 9 bases and the J segment 0 bases; nucleotides outside the gene matches: 15. Germline V gene lookup returns CDR1 SNHLY and CDR2 FYNNEI. The CDR3 coding sequence is TGTGCCAGGAATAGGCAGGGGGCCGGATTGATGAACACTGAAGCTTTCTTT. It is translated as CARNRQGAGLMNTEAFF.

The rearrangement joins TRBV7-9 to TRBJ1-5; 8 bases line up with TRBD1. The V gene's germline CDR1 is SEHNR and CDR2 FQNEAQ (reference sequence). The CDR3 is made up of 14 amino acids. Trimming removed 5 bases from V and 11 bases from J; junction bases left unmatched: 11. CDR3 sequence (DNA): TGTGCCAGCAGCCAGACAGGGGTACGTGGAGCCCAGCATTTT. It yields the protein CASSQTGVRGAQHF. The whole variable domain, filled in from reference TRBV7-9 and TRBJ1-5, reads DTGVSQNPRHKITKRGQNVTFRCDPISEHNRLYWYRQTLGQGPEFLTYFQNEAQLEKSRLLSDRFSAERPKGSFSTLEIQRTEQGDSAMYLCASSQTGVRGAQHFGDGTRLSIL.

V and J are TRBV19 and TRBJ2-5, with D perhaps matching TRBD1 or TRBD2 (5 bases each). The CDR3 covers 15 residues. V lost 2 bases to trimming and J lost 2 bases, with 12 bases between them. In germline, CDR1 is LNHDA, CDR2 SQIVND (reference sequence). The chain's CDR3 is CASSIMRGGQETQYF. The CDR3 DNA reads TGTGCCAGTAGTATAATGAGGGGCGGTCAAGAGACCCAGTACTTC.

The V call is TRBV28, the J call TRBJ1-2; D is unclear. Germline lookup yields CDR1 MDHEN and CDR2 SYDVKM. The CDR3 covers 13 residues. The V gene lost 5 bases and the J gene lost 4 bases, with 11 bases spanning the gap. The CDR3 here is CASSRLGGYGYTF. In DNA, the CDR3 is TGTGCCAGCAGTCGTCTAGGCGGCTATGGCTACACCTTC.

This chain joins TRBV27 and TRBJ2-7; D unresolved. Germline CDR1 MNHEY, CDR2 SMNVEV (reference sequence). The V end was cut by 3 bases, the J end by 0 bases, with 18 bases between. The CDR3 is 17 amino acids. This CDR3 reads CASSFGVTPTSSYEQYF. The DNA of the CDR3 is TGTGCCAGCAGTTTTGGGGTAACCCCGACGAGCTCCTACGAGCAGTACTTC.